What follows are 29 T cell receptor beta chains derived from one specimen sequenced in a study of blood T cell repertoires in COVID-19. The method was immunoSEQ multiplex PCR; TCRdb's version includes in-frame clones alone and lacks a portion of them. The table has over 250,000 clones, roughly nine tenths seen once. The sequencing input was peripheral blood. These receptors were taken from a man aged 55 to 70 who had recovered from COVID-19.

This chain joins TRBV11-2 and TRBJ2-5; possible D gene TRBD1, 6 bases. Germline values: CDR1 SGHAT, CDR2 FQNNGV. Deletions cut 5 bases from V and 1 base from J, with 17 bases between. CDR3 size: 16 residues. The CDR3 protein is CASSTRGRPPQETQYF. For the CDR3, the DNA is TGTGCCAGCAGCACCAGGGGACGCCCCCCCCAAGAGACCCAGTACTTC.

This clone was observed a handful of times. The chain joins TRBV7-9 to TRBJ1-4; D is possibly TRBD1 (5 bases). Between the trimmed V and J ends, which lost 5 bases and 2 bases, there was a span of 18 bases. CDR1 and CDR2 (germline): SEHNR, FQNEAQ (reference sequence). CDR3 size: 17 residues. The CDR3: CASSLGPGSGTNEKLFF. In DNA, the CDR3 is TGTGCCAGCAGCCTAGGGCCAGGGTCTGGGACTAATGAAAAACTGTTTTTT.

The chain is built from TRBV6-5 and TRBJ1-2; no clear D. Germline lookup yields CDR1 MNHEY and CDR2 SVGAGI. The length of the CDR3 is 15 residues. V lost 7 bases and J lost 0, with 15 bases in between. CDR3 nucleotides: TGTGCCAGCACCCTCCTGTCCGGGTCTAACTATGGCTACACCTTC. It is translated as CASTLLSGSNYGYTF.

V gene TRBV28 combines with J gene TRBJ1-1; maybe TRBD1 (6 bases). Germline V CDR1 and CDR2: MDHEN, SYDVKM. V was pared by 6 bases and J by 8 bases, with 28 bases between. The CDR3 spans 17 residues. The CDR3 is CASRWGGPGVGGAEAFF. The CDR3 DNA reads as TGTGCCAGCAGATGGGGCGGCCCAGGGGTCGGGGGGGCCGAAGCTTTCTTT.

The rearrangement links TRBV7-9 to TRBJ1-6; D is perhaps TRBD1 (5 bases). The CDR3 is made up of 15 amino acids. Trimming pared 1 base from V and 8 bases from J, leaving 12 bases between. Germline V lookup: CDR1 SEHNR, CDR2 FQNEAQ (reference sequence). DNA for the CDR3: TGTGCCAGCAGCTTAGGAGGCAGGGTGGATTCACCCCTCCACTTT. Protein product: CASSLGGRVDSPLHF. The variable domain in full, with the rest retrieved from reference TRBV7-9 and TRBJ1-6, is DTGVSQNPRHKITKRGQNVTFRCDPISEHNRLYWYRQTLGQGPEFLTYFQNEAQLEKSRLLSDRFSAERPKGSFSTLEIQRTEQGDSAMYLCASSLGGRVDSPLHFGNGTRLTVT.

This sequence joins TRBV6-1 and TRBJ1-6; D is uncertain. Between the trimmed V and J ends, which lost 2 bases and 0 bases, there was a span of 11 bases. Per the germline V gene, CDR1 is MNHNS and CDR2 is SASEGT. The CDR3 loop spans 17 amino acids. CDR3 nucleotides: TGTGCCAGCAGTGAATTGTTACTGAGCTCCTATAATTCACCCCTCCACTTT. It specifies CASSELLLSSYNSPLHF.

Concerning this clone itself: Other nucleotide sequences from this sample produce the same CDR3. CDR3 sequence: CASSLGGSYGYTF. The CDR3 nucleotides read TGTGCCAGCAGTTTAGGGGGCAGCTATGGCTACACCTTC. This rearrangement joins TRBV12-3 or TRBV12-4 to TRBJ1-2, with a possible D match to TRBD1 (5 bases). V was shortened by 1 base and J by 4 bases, with 7 bases between the two germline ends. The CDR3 spans 13 residues.

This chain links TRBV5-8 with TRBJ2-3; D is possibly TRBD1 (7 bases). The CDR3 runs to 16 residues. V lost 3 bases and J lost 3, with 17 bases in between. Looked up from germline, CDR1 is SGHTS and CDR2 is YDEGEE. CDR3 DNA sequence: TGTGCCAGCAGCTCCTCCCGCAGGGGGGCGACAGATACGCAGTATTTT. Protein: CASSSSRRGATDTQYF. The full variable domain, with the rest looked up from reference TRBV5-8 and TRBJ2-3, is EAGVTQSPTHLIKTRGQQATLRCSPISGHTSVYWYQQALGLGLQFLLWYDEGEERNRGNFPPRFSGRQFPNYSSELNVNALELEDSALYLCASSSSRRGATDTQYFGPGTRLTVL.

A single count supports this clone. Written as DNA, the CDR3 is TGCGCCAGCAGCCAAGGGGGCTCGGCTTTCTTT. Translating gives CASSQGGSAFF. V and J are TRBV4-1 and TRBJ1-1; D may be TRBD1 (5 bases). Trimming removed 1 base from V and 11 bases from J, with 8 bases in between. The CDR3 runs to 11 residues. The V gene's germline CDR1 is MGHRA and CDR2 YSYEKL.

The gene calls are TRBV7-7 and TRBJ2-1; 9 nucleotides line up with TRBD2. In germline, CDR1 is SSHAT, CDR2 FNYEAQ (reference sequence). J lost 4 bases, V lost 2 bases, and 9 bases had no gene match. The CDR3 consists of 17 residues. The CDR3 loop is CASSLSAGGPSYNEQFF. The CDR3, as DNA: TGTGCCAGCAGCTTATCTGCGGGGGGGCCGTCTTACAATGAGCAGTTCTTC.

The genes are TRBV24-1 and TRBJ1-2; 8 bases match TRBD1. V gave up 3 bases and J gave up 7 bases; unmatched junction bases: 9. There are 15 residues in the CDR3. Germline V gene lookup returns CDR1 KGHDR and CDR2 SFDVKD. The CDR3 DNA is TGTGCCACCAGTGATAAAGACAGGGGTCGGTCTGGCTACACCTTC. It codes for CATSDKDRGRSGYTF.

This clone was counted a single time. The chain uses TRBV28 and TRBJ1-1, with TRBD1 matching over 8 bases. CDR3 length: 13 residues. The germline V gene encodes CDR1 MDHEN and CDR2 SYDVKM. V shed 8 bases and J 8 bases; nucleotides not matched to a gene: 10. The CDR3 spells CASSYLGTGEAFF. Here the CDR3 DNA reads TGTGCCAGCTCTTACTTAGGGACAGGAGAAGCTTTCTTT. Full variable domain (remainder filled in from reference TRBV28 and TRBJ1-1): DVKVTQSSRYLVKRTGEKVFLECVQDMDHENMFWYRQDPGLGLRLIYFSYDVKMKEKGDIPEGYSVSREKKERFSLILESASTNQTSMYLCASSYLGTGEAFFGQGTRLTVV.

CDR3 nucleotide sequence: TGTGCCAGCAGGATGGACAGGGGAGGGGGTCAGCCCCAGCATTTT. As protein: CASRMDRGGGQPQHF. This chain links TRBV6-5 with TRBJ1-5; TRBD1 matches 9 bases. The germline V gene has CDR1 MNHEY and CDR2 SVGAGI. With V trimmed by 6 bases and J by 6 bases, 9 bases remained unmatched. CDR3 length: 15 residues.

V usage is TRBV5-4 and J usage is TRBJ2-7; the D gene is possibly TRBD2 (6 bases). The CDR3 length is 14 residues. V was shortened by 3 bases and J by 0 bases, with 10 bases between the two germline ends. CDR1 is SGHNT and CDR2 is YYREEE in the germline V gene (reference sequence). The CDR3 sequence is CASSWAGSSYEQYF. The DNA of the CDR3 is TGTGCCAGCAGCTGGGCCGGGAGCTCCTACGAGCAGTACTTC.

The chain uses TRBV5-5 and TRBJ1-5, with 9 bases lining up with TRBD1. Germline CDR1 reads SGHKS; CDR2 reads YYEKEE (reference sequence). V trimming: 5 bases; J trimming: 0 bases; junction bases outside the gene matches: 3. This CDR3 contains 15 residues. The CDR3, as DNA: TGTGCCAGCAGTAGGACAGGGGATAGCAATCAGCCCCAGCATTTT. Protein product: CASSRTGDSNQPQHF.

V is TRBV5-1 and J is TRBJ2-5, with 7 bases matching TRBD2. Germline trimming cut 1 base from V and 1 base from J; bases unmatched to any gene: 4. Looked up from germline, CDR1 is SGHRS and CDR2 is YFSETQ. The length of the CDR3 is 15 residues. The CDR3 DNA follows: TGCGCCAGCAGCTTGCTAGCGGCTTCCCAAGAGACCCAGTACTTC. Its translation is CASSLLAASQETQYF.

CDR3 residues: CASSHLGAGNYEQYF. CDR3 DNA: TGTGCCAGCAGCCACCTCGGGGCGGGGAACTACGAGCAGTACTTC. The chain is built from TRBV4-2 and TRBJ2-7, with a tentative D call TRBD2 (6 bases). The CDR3 has 15 amino acids. Germline-derived CDR1 and CDR2 are LGHNA and YNFKEQ. V was pared by 3 bases and J by 3 bases, with 15 bases between.

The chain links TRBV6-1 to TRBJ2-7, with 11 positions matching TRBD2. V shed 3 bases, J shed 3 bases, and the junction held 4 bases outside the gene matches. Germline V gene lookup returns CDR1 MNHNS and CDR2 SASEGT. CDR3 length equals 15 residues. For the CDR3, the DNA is TGTGCCAGCAGTGAGATTAGCGGGGGGGTCTACGAGCAGTACTTC. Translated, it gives CASSEISGGVYEQYF.

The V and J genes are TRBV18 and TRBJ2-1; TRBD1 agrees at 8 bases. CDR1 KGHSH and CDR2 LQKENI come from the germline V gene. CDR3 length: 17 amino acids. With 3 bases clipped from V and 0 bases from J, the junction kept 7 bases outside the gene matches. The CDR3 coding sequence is TGTGCCAGCTCACCCCGGGCAGGGGGCAGCTCCTACAATGAGCAGTTCTTC. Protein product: CASSPRAGGSSYNEQFF. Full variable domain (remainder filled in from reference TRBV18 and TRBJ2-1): NAGVMQNPRHLVRRRGQEARLRCSPMKGHSHVYWYRQLPEEGLKFMVYLQKENIIDESGMPKERFSAEFPKEGPSILRIQQVVRGDSAAYFCASSPRAGGSSYNEQFFGPGTRLTVL.

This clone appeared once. CDR3 protein: CASNGQGMNTEAFF. CDR3 DNA: TGTGCCAGCAACGGACAGGGTATGAACACTGAAGCTTTCTTT. The chain is built from TRBV2 and TRBJ1-1; 8 positions match TRBD1. J was trimmed by 0 bases and V by 7 bases; bases with no gene match: 4. The CDR3 extends over 14 amino acids. Germline loops: CDR1 SNHLY, CDR2 FYNNEI.

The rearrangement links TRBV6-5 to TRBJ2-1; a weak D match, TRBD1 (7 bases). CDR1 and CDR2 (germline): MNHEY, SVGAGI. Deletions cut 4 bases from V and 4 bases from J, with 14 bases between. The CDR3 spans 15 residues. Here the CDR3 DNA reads TGTGCCAGCAGTTCTCGGGCAGGGGGGTACAATGAGCAGTTCTTC. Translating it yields CASSSRAGGYNEQFF.

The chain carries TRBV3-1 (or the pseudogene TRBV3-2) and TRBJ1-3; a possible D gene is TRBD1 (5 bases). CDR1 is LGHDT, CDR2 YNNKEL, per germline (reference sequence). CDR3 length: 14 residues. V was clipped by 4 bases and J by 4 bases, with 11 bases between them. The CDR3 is CASSPPGWGNTIYF. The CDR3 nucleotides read TGTGCCAGCAGCCCCCCAGGGTGGGGAAACACCATATATTTT.

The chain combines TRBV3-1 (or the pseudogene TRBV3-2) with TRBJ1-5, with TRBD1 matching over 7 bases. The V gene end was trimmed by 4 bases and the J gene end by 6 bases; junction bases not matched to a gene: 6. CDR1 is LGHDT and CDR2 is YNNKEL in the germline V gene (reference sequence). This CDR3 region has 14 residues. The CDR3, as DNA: TGTGCCAGCAGCCCGTACAGGGGACTTCAGCCCCAGCATTTT. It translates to CASSPYRGLQPQHF.

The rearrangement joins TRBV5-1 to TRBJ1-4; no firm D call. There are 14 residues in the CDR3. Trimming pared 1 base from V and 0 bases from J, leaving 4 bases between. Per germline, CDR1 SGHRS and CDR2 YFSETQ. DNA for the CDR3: TGCGCCAGCAGCTTGAGCACAACTAATGAAAAACTGTTTTTT. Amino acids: CASSLSTTNEKLFF. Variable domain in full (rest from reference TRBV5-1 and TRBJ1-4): KAGVTQTPRYLIKTRGQQVTLSCSPISGHRSVSWYQQTPGQGLQFLFEYFSETQRNKGNFPGRFSGRQFSNSRSEMNVSTLELGDSALYLCASSLSTTNEKLFFGSGTQLSVL.

Here the CDR3 reads CATKGPTGVTEAFF. In DNA form, the CDR3 reads TGTGCGACTAAGGGCCCTACGGGTGTCACTGAAGCTTTCTTT. V usage is TRBV27 and J usage is TRBJ1-1; D not resolved. Germline V gives CDR1 MNHEY, CDR2 SMNVEV (reference sequence). CDR3 size: 14 residues.

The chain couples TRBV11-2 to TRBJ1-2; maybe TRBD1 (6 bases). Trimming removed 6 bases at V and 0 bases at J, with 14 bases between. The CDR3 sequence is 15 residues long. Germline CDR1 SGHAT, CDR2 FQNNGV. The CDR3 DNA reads TGTGCCAGCAGTTCCACCGGGACAACTAACTATGGCTACACCTTC. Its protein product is CASSSTGTTNYGYTF.

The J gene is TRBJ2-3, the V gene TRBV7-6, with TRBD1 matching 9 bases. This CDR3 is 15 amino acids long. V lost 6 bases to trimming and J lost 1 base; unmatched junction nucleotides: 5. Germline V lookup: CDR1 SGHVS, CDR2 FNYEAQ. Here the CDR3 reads CASSRQGGGTDTQYF. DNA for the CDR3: TGTGCCAGCAGTCGACAGGGGGGAGGCACAGATACGCAGTATTTT.

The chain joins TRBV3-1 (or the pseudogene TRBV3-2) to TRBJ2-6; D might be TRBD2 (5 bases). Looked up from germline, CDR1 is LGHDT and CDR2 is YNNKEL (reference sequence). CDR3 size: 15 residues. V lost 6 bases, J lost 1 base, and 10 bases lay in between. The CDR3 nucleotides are TGTGCCAGCAGACCGGGGAGTTCTGGGGCCAACGTCCTGACTTTC. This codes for CASRPGSSGANVLTF.

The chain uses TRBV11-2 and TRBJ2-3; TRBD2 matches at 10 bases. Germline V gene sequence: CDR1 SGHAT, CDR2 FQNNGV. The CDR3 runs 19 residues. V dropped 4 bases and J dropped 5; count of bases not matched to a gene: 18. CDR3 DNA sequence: TGTGCCAGCAGCTCCCACCCAGGATTAGCGGGGGGCGGTAAAGATACGCAGTATTTT. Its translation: CASSSHPGLAGGGKDTQYF.